This T cell receptor beta chain was captured in a study of CD8 T cells in Susac syndrome. The RNA input was about 0.45 to 1 ug, and it was reverse transcribed with random hexamers. MiXCR, run by TCRdb on the immunoSEQ multiplex PCR reads, gives a single entry per CDR3 protein. The table lists 95,000 to 150,000 distinct CDR3 sequences, just under 95% of them singletons, with around 0.28% in the top ten. The receptor comes from a human donor with Susac syndrome. What was sequenced was CD8+ T cells from PBMCs.

CDR3 amino acids: CSVLGGPGDTQYF. The CDR3 DNA follows: TGCAGCGTTCTGGGGGGGCCTGGTGATACGCAGTATTTT. The chain has TRBV29-1 and TRBJ2-3; a weak D match, TRBD2 (7 bases). The V end lost 5 bases, the J end lost 6 bases, and 15 bases lay between the germline ends. In germline, CDR1 is SQVTM, CDR2 ANQGSEA. This CDR3 comprises 13 residues.